This paragraph covers one TCR beta chain sequence. The antigen remains unidentified. Study-wide points: The TCR gene usage of tumor memory CD4+ T cells clustered together with blood and lymph node memory CD4+ cells and with lymph node naive CD4+ cells. Tumor Treg TCRs overlapped most with tumor naive CD4+ cells.

Semi-nested PCR with Nested Universal Primer A followed constant-region reverse priming of full-length variable regions. TCRdb ran MiXCR on the 5' RACE reads and lists one entry per CDR3 protein. This table has 9,000 to 10,000 distinct CDR3 sequences, 11% to 15% appearing once. CDR1 is MNHEY and CDR2 is SMNVEV in the germline V gene (reference sequence). Losses at the gene ends were 5 bases for V and 5 bases for J; bases not matched to a gene: 6. CDR3 size: 14 residues. The sorted Tregs were CD4+CD25+CD127-/low cells. The V gene is TRBV27, the J gene TRBJ1-2, with 9 bases identical to TRBD1. What was sequenced was Tregs sorted from blood. The TCR originated in a female donor with breast cancer. The CDR3 is CASSLSGQGYGYTF. The CDR3 DNA follows: TGTGCCAGCAGTCTCTCGGGACAGGGATATGGCTACACCTTC.